This section outlines one T cell receptor (beta chain) sequence together with its context. As yet, its antigen is unknown. The data are from a study of radiation and T cells in renal cell carcinoma. For the study at large: Nephrectomy followed 15 Gy stereotactic body radiation by 4 weeks.

Time point noted: baseline pretreatment blood. Noted treatment: 15 Gy SBRT to primary tumor, nephrectomy 4 weeks later. Radiation-treated patients gave blood at baseline, week 2 and week 4. Clear cell pathology was present in this patient's renal cell carcinoma. Libraries were prepared by immunoSEQ multiplex PCR; TCRdb keeps only in-frame clonotypes and omits some of them. The sample holds about 150,000 clones, roughly 90% seen once. The germline gives CDR1 SGHNT, CDR2 YYREEE (reference sequence). Trimming shortened V by 4 bases and J by 5 bases, and 10 bases separated the two germline ends. The CDR3 has 14 amino acids. Study results and limitations: In blood, top tumor clones expanded by 2 weeks, shrinking by 4.

Sequenced material: blood, taken from a patient whose treatment included radiotherapy and nephrectomy. This rearrangement joins TRBV5-4 to TRBJ1-6; no firm D call. The TCR was taken from a woman aged 45-65 years with renal cell carcinoma. The CDR3 sequence: CASSIWRNNSPLHF. As DNA, the CDR3 is TGTGCCAGCAGCATTTGGCGGAATAATTCACCCCTCCACTTT.